This T cell receptor beta chain was identified during a study of blood T cell repertoires in COVID-19. Whole-study context: Nucleic acid was either cDNA or gDNA, and it came from T cells, B-cell-depleted T cells, or PBMCs.

Here immunoSEQ multiplex PCR was the method, and the copy in TCRdb shows in-frame clones only, minus some. The table records approximately 400,000 clones, 88% of them present only once. All enrollees were about 18 to 90 years old and from under 25 US areas. Participants' own reports of clinical history determined their cohort assignment. What the recovered Cohort 3 donors had was two negative PCRs, clearance, or symptom resolution. The germline gives CDR1 MNHEY, CDR2 SVGEGT. V was pared by 5 bases and J by 7 bases, with 5 bases of the junction left unmatched. This CDR3 is 14 amino acids long. The clonotype comes from a woman aged 18 to 35 who had recovered from COVID-19. The chain carries TRBV6-2 or TRBV6-3 and TRBJ1-6, with 7 bases matching TRBD1. Sequenced: PBMCs or T cells enriched from blood (not recorded which). In DNA, the CDR3 is TGTGCCAGCAGTCACGGGACAGAAAATTCACCCCTCCACTTT. Translation gives CASSHGTENSPLHF.